Listed here are 9 T cell receptor beta chains from one sample, sequenced in a study of blood T cell repertoires in COVID-19. Assay used: immunoSEQ multiplex PCR; TCRdb lists only in-frame clones, some missing. The sample records 70,000 to 95,000 clones, around 81% being singletons. The sample was peripheral blood. Every receptor here comes from a woman in her 70s with active or convalescent COVID-19.

This clone was picked up a small number of times. CDR3 loop: CASSIVSGYTYEQYF. CDR3 DNA: TGTGCCAGTAGTATAGTTAGCGGTTACACCTACGAGCAGTACTTC. This chain connects TRBV19 to TRBJ2-7, with D possibly TRBD2 on 6 matching bases. This CDR3 is built from 15 residues. Between the trimmed V and J ends, which lost 1 base and 2 bases, there was a span of 12 bases. Germline V gene lookup returns CDR1 LNHDA and CDR2 SQIVND (reference sequence).

The CDR3 here is CASSLAGVLVNTEAFF. CDR3 in DNA: TGTGCCAGCAGCTTGGCCGGGGTTCTGGTTAACACTGAAGCTTTCTTT. The gene calls are TRBV5-4 and TRBJ1-1, with unresolved D. The germline V gene has CDR1 SGHNT and CDR2 YYREEE (reference sequence). The CDR3 is 16 amino acids. V was clipped by 0 bases and J by 2 bases, with 14 bases between them.

The CDR3 DNA follows: TGCAGCGCCAGCACAGGGGGCACTGAAGCTTTCTTT. Protein product: CSASTGGTEAFF. J is TRBJ1-1 and V is TRBV29-1, with 8 bases that match TRBD1. This CDR3 comprises 12 residues. Germline-derived CDR1 and CDR2 are SQVTM and ANQGSEA. J lost 4 bases, V lost 7 bases, and 5 bases had no gene match.

This chain joins TRBV6-1 and TRBJ2-7; 9 bases match TRBD1. Germline V gene lookup returns CDR1 MNHNS and CDR2 SASEGT. The CDR3 covers 18 residues. The trim removed 2 bases at V and 2 bases at J, leaving 13 bases unmatched. The CDR3 coding sequence is TGTGCCAGCAGTGAACGAGAATGGGGGACAGGGATTGCCTACGAGCAGTACTTC. Translated, it gives CASSEREWGTGIAYEQYF.

The V call is TRBV19, the J call TRBJ1-1; 7 bases align to TRBD1. Trimming took 4 bases from V and 1 from J; bases not matched to a gene: 9. This CDR3 has 16 residues. CDR1 LNHDA and CDR2 SQIVND come from the germline V gene (reference sequence). The CDR3 sequence: CASSKKGAPKNTEAFF. CDR3 nucleotides: TGTGCCAGTAGTAAGAAGGGGGCGCCCAAGAACACTGAAGCTTTCTTT.

Here the CDR3 DNA reads TGTGCCTACAACGTAGGGGCCGGGGCTTTCTTT. It translates to CAYNVGAGAFF. The rearrangement joins TRBV7-9 to TRBJ1-1; D might be TRBD1 (5 bases). Trimming removed 11 bases from V and 11 bases from J, with 18 bases in between. The CDR3 covers 11 residues. Germline CDR1 reads SEHNR; CDR2 reads FQNEAQ (reference sequence).

Notes on this clone: One junction end disagrees with the germline gene, perhaps due to a read error. DNA of the CDR3: TGCAGCGTTGAAGATCTGGGAGGGACAGGCCACTTC. It translates to CSVEDLGGTGHF. J is TRBJ1-2 and V is TRBV29-1; 8 bases align to TRBD1. The CDR3 runs to 12 residues. CDR1 and CDR2 (germline): SQVTM, ANQGSEA. The variable domain in full, completed from reference TRBV29-1 and TRBJ1-2, reads SAVISQKPSRDICQRGTSLTIQCQVDSQVTMMFWYRQQPGQSLTLIATANQGSEATYESGFVIDKFPISRPNLTFSTLTVSNMSPEDSSIYLCSVEDLGGTGHFGSGTRLTVV.

The J gene is TRBJ1-4, the V gene TRBV19; weak D call: TRBD1 (5 bases). The germline V and J ends were trimmed by 4 bases and 14 bases, with 23 bases remaining between them. This CDR3 spans 15 amino acids. The germline gives CDR1 LNHDA, CDR2 SQIVND (reference sequence). The CDR3 protein is CASSTEISRQTGLFF. In DNA form, the CDR3 reads TGTGCCAGTAGTACGGAAATTTCGAGACAGACCGGGCTGTTTTTT.

This clone has only a few counts. The V call is TRBV3-1 (or the pseudogene TRBV3-2), the J call TRBJ2-7; 10 bases fit TRBD1. From germline, CDR1 is LGHDT and CDR2 YNNKEL (reference sequence). This CDR3 is 14 amino acids long. Trimming cost V 4 bases and J 2 bases; bases outside gene matches: 2. CDR3 protein: CASSPGTGAYEQYF. CDR3 nucleotide sequence: TGTGCCAGCAGCCCCGGGACAGGGGCCTACGAGCAGTACTTC.